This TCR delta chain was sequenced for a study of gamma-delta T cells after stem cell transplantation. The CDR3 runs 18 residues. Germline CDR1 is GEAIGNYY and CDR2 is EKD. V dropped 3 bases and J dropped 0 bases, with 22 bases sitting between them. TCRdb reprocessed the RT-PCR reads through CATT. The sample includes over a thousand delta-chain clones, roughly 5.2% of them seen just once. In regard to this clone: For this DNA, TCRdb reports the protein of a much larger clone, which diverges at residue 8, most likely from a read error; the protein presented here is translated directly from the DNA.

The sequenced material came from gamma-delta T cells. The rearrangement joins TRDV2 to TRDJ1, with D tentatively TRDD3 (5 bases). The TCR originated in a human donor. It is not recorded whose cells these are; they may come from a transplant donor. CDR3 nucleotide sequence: TGTGCCTGTGACCCGGTACTGGAGGTGGAGGAATACACCGATAAACTCATCTTT. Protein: CACDPVLEVEEYTDKLIF.